The clone carrying this TCR beta chain has only a few counts. The sample belongs to a study of CD4 and CD8 cells across lung adenocarcinoma regions. TCRdb reanalysed the PCR reads using MiXCR and keeps one entry per CDR3 protein. Seen here are 16,000 or so distinct CDR3 sequences, 45% to 70% observed once, and the top ten hold about 31%. Germline trimming cut 5 bases from V and 10 bases from J; bases unmatched to any gene: 14. Germline lookup yields CDR1 MNHEY and CDR2 SMNVEV (reference sequence). The CDR3 runs 15 residues. This chain uses TRBV27 with TRBJ2-1, with TRBD1 matching over 7 bases. What was sequenced was CD8+ T cells from the center of a lung tumor. This TCR was sampled from a female donor with lung adenocarcinoma. The CD4 and CD8 labels of this study may be unreliable. The CDR3 region is CASSQGTAGVSEQFF. CDR3 DNA sequence: TGTGCCAGCAGTCAAGGGACAGCCGGGGTTAGCGAGCAGTTCTTC.